This T cell receptor beta chain was observed in a study of cytomegalovirus exposure and HLA in healthy donors (dated by TCRdb to the late 2010s). Some background on the complete study: According to an earlier analysis of a few hundred of the donors, about 179 million T cells yielded some 110 million unique TCR beta sequences and approximately 300 Gb of sequence data. Approximately 330 gigabases of sequencing data and 70 million to 95 million unique TCR sequences made up an early release that covered around 640 HLA-typed donors. Of the roughly 420 genotyped donors, 75% to 85% were placed in the genetic ancestry cluster associated with self-reported Caucasian donors. The study aimed to test whether signatures of past pathogen exposure could be identified by cataloging public T cell receptors. Using immunosequencing, the study profiled T cell repertoires from fewer than 700 subjects and related those repertoires to cytomegalovirus serostatus. Besides the first cohort of roughly 660 subjects, a separate validation cohort made up of over a hundred different subjects was used. To predict cytomegalovirus infection status, the study brought together high-throughput TCR immunosequencing, statistical association of individual TCRs with disease status, and machine learning. A later analysis re-analyzed previously published TCR beta repertoires from approximately 700 donors and added high-resolution HLA genotyping to study TCR occurrence patterns. In the later analysis, no new phenotypic data were used to find candidate immune exposures; instead, reliance was placed on TCR beta sequences and their occurrence across donors. An earlier analysis of 450 to 750 of the donors used high-throughput TCR beta sequencing to judge whether each TCR beta V gene segment behaved as functional or pseudogenic. Donor age, sex, ethnicity and CMV serostatus were compiled alongside the repertoire data. Genome-wide SNP genotypes for about 55% of the 666 donors were used in a later genetic analysis, which treated that subset as a discovery cohort. Every discovery cohort repertoire had been produced on one sequencing platform. Both class I and class II loci were covered by HLA typing, at four-digit resolution. The number of donors typed differed by locus, with about 620-630 for A, B, C, DRB1 and DQB1, 522 for DQA1, some 570 for DPA1, and under 490 for DPB1. Roughly five DR-DQ haplotypes were treated as single units for association and clustering because of strong linkage in the cohort. On average, roughly 250,000 unique TCR beta nucleotide sequences were sequenced per donor among several hundred genotyped donors of the cohort, with about 17% of those sequences being non-productive.

The cohort consisted of 650 to 700 healthy bone marrow donors. Cohort members were all nominally healthy when sampled, although unrecorded immune exposures were likely present. The donor tested CMV seropositive and was one of the 289 seropositive cohort members. Each donor provided a peripheral blood sample, and peripheral blood mononuclear cells were used for TCR beta sequencing. The Qiagen DNeasy Blood Extraction Kit was used to extract genomic DNA from the blood cell samples. The research as a whole found: Strong co-occurrence of HLA alleles, especially DR and DQ, made assigning TCR associations to individual alleles difficult. In a later analysis, 15,000 to 20,000 TCR beta sequences were associated with specific HLA alleles at a false discovery rate of 0.05. According to a later genetic analysis, donors in an Asian-associated ancestry cluster had fewer N-insertions in productive TCRs than the roughly 670-donor mean. Most TCR sequences were observed very rarely across donors, whereas some public TCRs were present in many individuals. A later analysis found that TCR association rates varied across HLA loci, with DRB1 alleles showing the most associated TCRs and HLA-C alleles the fewest. The authors suggested that the approach could potentially be generalized to other disease states and immunological phenotypes. Several of the top co-occurrence clusters appeared to be linked to parvovirus B19, influenza, CMV and Epstein-Barr virus, according to a later analysis. A further reported finding was that TCR beta sequences accurately predicted the HLA-A and HLA-B alleles for most subjects in the first cohort. A cluster of highly shared sequence variants was judged likely to be a technical artifact of the sequencing pipeline. A few of the identified cytomegalovirus-associated TCR beta chains were confirmed in vitro to be specific for cytomegalovirus antigens. The classifier was reported to diagnose cytomegalovirus status with high specificity and sensitivity in both the original cohort and the validation cohort. In a later analysis, most CMV-associated TCR beta chains were found to appear HLA-restricted, with HLA associations seemingly driven largely by CMV exposure. Because counts were too low, 15 to 20 rarely observed V segments, including chromosome 9 orphons, were left out of the earlier analysis of 587 of the donors. The presence/absence analyses assumed that sequencing depth was roughly uniform across donors, and that assumption may not be true. In an earlier analysis of more than 450 of the donors, most TCR beta V segments were observed in productive rearrangements about 87% or about 30% of the time, broadly matching IMGT annotations. Correlated functional status among segregating V segments might reflect linkage disequilibrium, but an unknown experimental factor could not be ruled out. Immune exposure information for the cohort was limited to CMV serostatus. In a later analysis, HLA-associated TCR beta chains showed more clonal expansion and lower generation probabilities than non-associated chains that were equally common. Because some donors lacked HLA typing at each locus, the association tests relied only on the typed subset. In the study, approximately 160 TCR beta chains were listed as associated with cytomegalovirus. V-gene and J-gene trimming of TCR beta chains was associated with a missense DCLRE1C variant in a later genetic analysis, and the association was replicated in an independent cohort. Only TCR beta chains were sequenced in this cohort, and the absence of alpha or paired-chain data limited detectable features.

The receptor library was made with the immunoSEQ multiplex PCR assay. For the multiplex PCR, a mixture combining 60 forward primers for TCR Vbeta segments and 13 reverse primers for TCR Jbeta segments was used. Amplification of the CDR3 region of rearranged TCR beta genes was performed with a multiplex PCR assay on genomic DNA. The amplified TCR beta libraries were sequenced on the Illumina HiSeq System as 87-base-pair reads. Regarding the original processing steps: A later analysis tallied 70 million to 100 million unique TCR beta chains across the 666 repertoires, and some 10 million of those chains were shared by two or more donors. A nearest-neighbor algorithm error-corrected the raw reads and collapsed the reads into unique sequences, merging closely related sequences to remove PCR and sequencing errors. CDR3 sequences were aligned to IMGT reference sequences to assign V, D and J gene segments. Each retained sequence needed at least a six-nucleotide match to both a V gene segment and a J gene segment. Rearrangements were classified as productive when the CDR3 lacked stop codons and remained in frame with V and J, and all other rearrangements were classified as non-productive. CDR3 was defined by IMGT convention, running from the second conserved V-encoded cysteine to the conserved J-encoded phenylalanine. In an earlier analysis of around 640 of the donors, sequences lacking an unambiguous match to a single V gene segment were excluded. In an earlier analysis of 587 of the donors, a V segment was called functional when productive rearrangements were above 56.7%, and segregating when the standard deviation between donors exceeded 5%. A statistical classification framework was built for diagnosing cytomegalovirus status from the catalog of TCR beta chain sequences. In a later analysis, V and J genes were assigned by comparing TCR nucleotide sequences against IMGT/GENE-DB human TR gene sequences. In a later analysis, CDR3 sequences and most-parsimonious VDJ recombination scenarios were assigned using the TCRdist pipeline. A later analysis defined each TCR beta chain by its CDR3 amino acid sequence plus V-gene family, and excluded reads lacking a unique V-gene family. To address suspected cross-contamination and a sequencing artifact, a later analysis removed over 500 highly shared, low-generation-probability nucleotide sequences. For each public chain, a later analysis derived a clonal expansion index from normalized ranks of inferred template counts within each repertoire. In a later analysis, generation probabilities were computed using a VDJ recombination model fitted to out-of-frame rearrangements, and the results were checked against IGoR. Hypergeometric tests were used in a later analysis to score TCR-TCR, TCR-HLA and TCR-CMV co-occurrence, with a repertoire-size bias correction applied to the TCR pairs. A later analysis estimated false discovery rates by permuting HLA or CMV assignments 20 times. In a later analysis, co-occurring TCRs were grouped using DBSCAN, with TCRdist sequence similarity added in when clustering inside HLA-allele-positive subsets. Co-occurrence clustering excluded repertoires with fewer than 30,000 or more than 120,000 public chains, plus five with anomalous nucleotide sharing. TCRdb provides this immuneACCESS table in a form limited to in-frame rearrangements. Some clones are lacking; in checked studies, under half of them reflect an unresolved V gene, and why the rest are absent is not known. D and trimming were read from the DNA, whereas the V and J calls and clone size are those reported in that table. The sample records 83,000 or so clones, approximately 72% of which are singletons. Over 9.5% of the sample is in the top ten clones.

Regarding this clone: What antigen it recognizes has not been identified. The record has no base qualities; no much larger clone is one base away.

This clonotype was obtained from a man between 25 and 39 years old in good health and CMV-seropositive. Material: PBMCs.

The nucleotide sequence is TGTGCCAGCAGCTTGATACCGGGAACTGAAGCTTTCTTT. It translates as CASSLIPGTEAFF. The chain couples TRBV7-3 to TRBJ1-1, with the D gene too uncertain to name. As encoded in the germline V gene, CDR1 is SGHTA while CDR2 is FQGTGA. The CDR3 starts with the cysteine, ends with the phenylalanine, and has 13 residues. Of the read, only the CDR3 DNA is kept; its 39 bases are in frame from base 1. Relative to germline, V is 3 bases shorter and J is 5 bases shorter, with 10 bases between their ends.